The 12 T cell receptor beta chains in this list originate from one sample, sequenced in a study of cytomegalovirus exposure and HLA in healthy donors. PCR used 60 Vbeta primers and 13 Jbeta primers. Sequenced by immunoSEQ multiplex PCR; TCRdb stores in-frame clones only, minus some. Here the sample spans approximately 180,000 clones, around 83% being singletons. The sequenced material came from PBMCs. The receptors stem from a woman aged 18 to 35 in good health and CMV-seronegative.

The chain has TRBV27 and TRBJ1-5; D is undetermined. Trimming removed 3 bases at V and 0 bases at J, with 6 bases between. CDR3 size: 14 residues. Germline lookup yields CDR1 MNHEY and CDR2 SMNVEV (reference sequence). This CDR3 is CASSFRGSNQPQHF. Here the CDR3 DNA reads TGTGCCAGCAGTTTTCGGGGTAGCAATCAGCCCCAGCATTTT.

The chain recombines TRBV6-1 with TRBJ2-5; 12 bases match TRBD2. Per the germline V gene, CDR1 is MNHNS and CDR2 is SASEGT. This CDR3 comprises 17 residues. The trim removed 4 bases at V and 4 bases at J, leaving 10 bases unmatched. CDR3 in amino acids: CASSAVRLAGGGETQYF. DNA for the CDR3: TGTGCCAGCAGTGCGGTCAGGCTAGCGGGAGGGGGAGAGACCCAGTACTTC.

The J gene is TRBJ2-1, the V gene TRBV28; D might be TRBD2 (5 bases). CDR1 MDHEN and CDR2 SYDVKM come from the germline V gene. The CDR3 sequence is 11 residues long. The CDR3 DNA sequence: TGTGCTACTAGATGGGAAAATGAGCAGTTCTTC. This gives the protein CATRWENEQFF.

This clone has a single count. The gene calls are TRBV27 and TRBJ2-7; possible D gene TRBD2, 5 bases. Germline assignment: CDR1 MNHEY and CDR2 SMNVEV (reference sequence). The V end was cut by 2 bases, the J end by 4 bases, with 15 bases between. CDR3 length: 15 residues. CDR3 protein: CASSLQPGKSYEQYF. The CDR3 DNA reads TGTGCCAGCAGTTTACAGCCGGGAAAATCTTACGAGCAGTACTTC.

The chain links TRBV10-3 to TRBJ1-2, with 8 bases matching TRBD1. Germline CDR1 is ENHRY and CDR2 is SYGVKD. J was trimmed by 4 bases and V by 0 bases; bases with no gene match: 4. The CDR3 extends over 15 amino acids. The CDR3 region is CAISESAGGLYGYTF. The CDR3 region has the DNA TGTGCCATCAGTGAGTCGGCAGGGGGCCTCTATGGCTACACCTTC.

A few counts support this clone. This chain connects TRBV2 to TRBJ1-1, with D unclear. The V gene lost 6 bases and the J gene lost 0 bases, with 5 bases spanning the gap. The CDR3 covers 12 residues. Germline loops: CDR1 SNHLY, CDR2 FYNNEI. DNA of the CDR3: TGTGCCAGCAGAACTTTGAACACTGAAGCTTTCTTT. Amino acid sequence: CASRTLNTEAFF. The full variable domain, its missing parts supplied by reference TRBV2 and TRBJ1-1, is EPEVTQTPSHQVTQMGQEVILRCVPISNHLYFYWYRQILGQKVEFLVSFYNNEISEKSEIFDDQFSVERPDGSNFTLKIRSTKLEDSAMYFCASRTLNTEAFFGQGTRLTVV.

V is TRBV15 and J is TRBJ2-3, with 7 bases matching TRBD2. V was clipped by 1 base and J by 0 bases; unmatched bases: 7. This CDR3 region has 17 residues. Germline CDR1 LNHNV, CDR2 YYDKDF (reference sequence). CDR3 amino acids: CATSRVLASGSTDTQYF. Here the CDR3 DNA reads TGTGCCACCAGCAGAGTTCTGGCTAGCGGAAGCACAGATACGCAGTATTTT. Supplemented by reference TRBV15 and TRBJ2-3, the full variable domain reads DAMVIQNPRYQVTQFGKPVTLSCSQTLNHNVMYWYQQKSSQAPKLLFHYYDKDFNNEADTPDNFQSRRPNTSFCFLDIRSPGLGDTAMYLCATSRVLASGSTDTQYFGPGTRLTVL.

The genes are TRBV10-2 and TRBJ2-7; 8 bases are a match to TRBD2. The CDR3 is made up of 14 amino acids. Trimming at V came to 8 bases and at J to 0 bases, leaving 6 bases not matched to a gene. Germline CDR1 is WSHSY and CDR2 is SAAADI. CDR3 amino acids: CASSGREDSYEQYF. CDR3 sequence (DNA): TGCGCCAGCTCGGGGCGGGAGGACTCCTACGAGCAGTACTTC.

The chain employs TRBV19 and TRBJ2-1; 10 bases are shared with TRBD2. This CDR3 has 17 amino acids. The V gene's germline CDR1 is LNHDA and CDR2 SQIVND (reference sequence). J gave up 5 bases and V 5 bases, and 12 bases lay outside the gene matches. The CDR3 nucleotides read TGTGCCAGTAGTGGCGGACTAAGCGGGAGGGGAGACAATGAGCAGTTCTTC. Amino acids: CASSGGLSGRGDNEQFF.

The rearrangement uses TRBV19 and TRBJ2-3; 13 bases fit TRBD2. This CDR3 is 15 amino acids long. Trimming removed 6 bases from V and 4 bases from J; junction bases left unmatched: 4. Germline CDR1 and CDR2: LNHDA and SQIVND (reference sequence). In nucleotides, the CDR3 is TGTGCCAGTAGCTTACTAGCGGGAGGGCCAGATACGCAGTATTTT. As protein: CASSLLAGGPDTQYF.

The J gene is TRBJ2-3, the V gene TRBV13; 7 positions match TRBD2. V shed 5 bases and J 4 bases; nucleotides not matched to a gene: 6. This CDR3 comprises 14 residues. CDR1 PRHDT and CDR2 FYEKMQ come from the germline V gene (reference sequence). The CDR3 DNA sequence: TGTGCCAGCAGCATGACCGGGAGGTCAGATACGCAGTATTTT. It translates to CASSMTGRSDTQYF.

Here the CDR3 reads CSVGTGIDEQYF. As DNA, the CDR3 is TGCAGCGTTGGGACAGGGATAGACGAGCAGTACTTC. The gene calls are TRBV29-1 and TRBJ2-5; TRBD1 matches 8 bases. The better agreement between TRBJ2-7 and the DNA end casts doubt on the J call. The CDR3 length is 12 residues. CDR1 SQVTM and CDR2 ANQGSEA come from the germline V gene.